The clone carrying this T cell receptor beta chain was found many times. The antigen remains undetermined. The data were obtained in a study of early T cells in non-severe SARS-CoV-2 infection. Study details: Investigators sequenced bulk RNA drawn from unsorted whole blood, and chains remained unpaired. The study's findings and limits: Matching with VDJdb favored anti-spike CD8 responses (missing private and CD4 specificities).

CDR3 length equals 15 residues. The germline CDR1 and CDR2 sequences are SGHVT and SQSDAQ. J gave up 8 bases and V 1 base, and 4 bases lay outside the gene matches. The TCR library protocol attached unique molecular identifiers to the individual cDNA molecules. A single record per CDR3 protein comes from TCRdb applying MiXCR to the 5' RACE reads. Of 100,000 to 120,000 distinct CDR3 sequences listed, roughly 12% are singletons. This TCR came from an adult who was a healthcare worker with PCR-confirmed SARS-CoV-2 infection or an uninfected control (not recorded which). The sequenced sample was whole blood. The chain links TRBV7-4 to TRBJ1-6; 8 nucleotides line up with TRBD1. DNA for the CDR3: TGTGCCAGCAGCTTAGAGGTCAGGGGGCATTCACCCCTCCACTTT. This encodes CASSLEVRGHSPLHF.